The 25 T cell receptor beta chains reported below all come from one sample, sequenced in a study of blood T cell repertoires in COVID-19. Sequencing was performed with immunoSEQ multiplex PCR; in TCRdb, only in-frame clones are kept and a portion is missing. The data hold 25,000 to 30,000 clones, with approximately 89% observed a single time. The sequenced material came from peripheral blood. These receptors were obtained from a human donor with acute or convalescent COVID-19. The donor label of this sample is uncertain.

The chain has TRBV27 and TRBJ1-2, with D perhaps TRBD1 (6 bases). CDR3 length equals 14 residues. Trimming took 8 bases from V and 7 from J, leaving 20 bases between them. CDR1 and CDR2 (germline): MNHEY, SMNVEV (reference sequence). The CDR3 coding sequence is TGTGCCAGCCACAGCCCGGCAGGGGTTGGTGGCTACACCTTC. Residues: CASHSPAGVGGYTF.

The rearrangement uses TRBV5-4 and TRBJ1-3; D not resolved. The CDR3 length is 14 residues. CDR1 SGHNT and CDR2 YYREEE come from the germline V gene (reference sequence). V shed 6 bases and J shed 2 bases, with 12 bases lying between them. The CDR3 region has the DNA TGTGCCAGCACCTCCCCTGGGCCTGGAAACACCATATATTTT. This encodes CASTSPGPGNTIYF.

V gene TRBV4-1 combines with J gene TRBJ2-3; TRBD1 is a possible D gene (6 bases). V lost 3 bases to trimming and J lost 6 bases, with 19 bases between them. The CDR3 totals 16 residues. Germline CDR1 MGHRA, CDR2 YSYEKL. The CDR3 nucleotides are TGCGCCAGCAGCCAGAGTCTAGTGGGGGCCACGGATACGCAGTATTTT. Translated, it gives CASSQSLVGATDTQYF.

The rearrangement uses TRBV3-1 (or the pseudogene TRBV3-2) and TRBJ1-6, with D hard to call. Trimming shortened V by 3 bases and J by 6 bases, and 6 bases separated the two germline ends. Germline V gene sequence: CDR1 LGHDT, CDR2 YNNKEL (reference sequence). The CDR3 contains 13 residues. CDR3 residues: CASSQRANSPLHF. The CDR3 DNA is TGTGCCAGCAGCCAGCGGGCTAATTCACCCCTCCACTTT.

V gene TRBV19 combines with J gene TRBJ1-5; D gene ambiguous. CDR3 length equals 13 residues. Germline V gene sequence: CDR1 LNHDA, CDR2 SQIVND (reference sequence). The V end was cut by 10 bases, the J end by 5 bases, with 15 bases between. The chain's CDR3 is CATSDFQDQPQHF. The CDR3 DNA follows: TGTGCCACTTCGGACTTTCAGGATCAGCCCCAGCATTTT. Supplemented by reference TRBV19 and TRBJ1-5, the full variable domain reads DGGITQSPKYLFRKEGQNVTLSCEQNLNHDAMYWYRQDPGQGLRLIYYSQIVNDFQKGDIAEGYSVSREKKESFPLTVTSAQKNPTAFYLCATSDFQDQPQHFGDGTRLSIL.

V and J are TRBV11-2 and TRBJ1-2; D may be TRBD1 (6 bases). Trimming left V 1 base short and J 2 bases short, with 11 bases between. Germline V gene sequence: CDR1 SGHAT, CDR2 FQNNGV. The CDR3 covers 15 residues. CDR3 sequence (DNA): TGTGCCAGCAGCTTAGCGCAGGGGCCGAACTATGGCTACACCTTC. It yields the protein CASSLAQGPNYGYTF.

There are a few counts of this clone. The rearrangement links TRBV5-1 to TRBJ2-7, with 7 bases aligning to TRBD2. The V gene's germline CDR1 is SGHRS and CDR2 YFSETQ. With V trimmed by 4 bases and J by 0 bases, 16 bases remained unmatched. CDR3 length equals 18 residues. In DNA form, the CDR3 reads TGCGCCAGCAGCATTAGTGGAGTGGCAGCGGGGAGCTCCTACGAGCAGTACTTC. It codes for CASSISGVAAGSSYEQYF.

V usage is TRBV2 and J usage is TRBJ2-5, with 8 bases aligning to TRBD2. V lost 6 bases and J lost 5; bases outside the gene matches: 11. Germline CDR1 reads SNHLY; CDR2 reads FYNNEI. The CDR3 covers 15 residues. The CDR3 here is CASSFRRTSRETQYF. DNA of the CDR3: TGTGCCAGCAGCTTCAGAAGGACTAGCAGGGAGACCCAGTACTTC. Drawing the rest from reference TRBV2 and TRBJ2-5, the complete variable domain is EPEVTQTPSHQVTQMGQEVILRCVPISNHLYFYWYRQILGQKVEFLVSFYNNEISEKSEIFDDQFSVERPDGSNFTLKIRSTKLEDSAMYFCASSFRRTSRETQYFGPGTRLLVL.

V gene TRBV6-5 combines with J gene TRBJ1-3; no clear D gene. Trimming left V 0 bases short and J 5 bases short, with 14 bases between. Germline V gives CDR1 MNHEY, CDR2 SVGAGI. The CDR3 length is 16 residues. The CDR3 DNA follows: TGTGCCAGCAGTTACTCGTCCCAGGTTTCGAGAAACACCATATATTTT. Residues: CASSYSSQVSRNTIYF.

The chain has TRBV11-3 and TRBJ2-5; D possibly corresponds to TRBD2 (5 bases). The CDR3 runs 15 residues. Trimming took off 3 bases at V and 0 bases at J, with 11 bases between the two ends. Germline loops: CDR1 SGHNT, CDR2 YENEEA. CDR3 protein: CASSFYSGNQETQYF. The CDR3 bases are TGTGCCAGCAGCTTCTACAGCGGCAACCAAGAGACCCAGTACTTC.

This chain uses TRBV6-6 with TRBJ2-7; D not resolved. CDR1 MNHNY and CDR2 SVGAGI come from the germline V gene (reference sequence). The CDR3 extends over 12 amino acids. V was trimmed by 5 bases and J by 7 bases, leaving 12 bases between them. CDR3 DNA: TGTGCCAGCAGTCAGTCTGGAGAAGAGCAGTACTTC. Protein: CASSQSGEEQYF.

The rearrangement uses TRBV19 and TRBJ1-2; tentatively, D is TRBD1 (6 bases). V was cut by 5 bases and J by 6 bases, with 13 bases left in between. Germline loops: CDR1 LNHDA, CDR2 SQIVND (reference sequence). This CDR3 has 13 residues. CDR3 sequence (DNA): TGTGCCAGTAGTCCTGTGGGGGGGCATGGCTACACCTTC. This encodes CASSPVGGHGYTF. Using reference TRBV19 and TRBJ1-2 for the parts outside the CDR3, the full variable domain is DGGITQSPKYLFRKEGQNVTLSCEQNLNHDAMYWYRQDPGQGLRLIYYSQIVNDFQKGDIAEGYSVSREKKESFPLTVTSAQKNPTAFYLCASSPVGGHGYTFGSGTRLTVV.

The rearrangement uses TRBV25-1 and TRBJ2-7, with D maybe TRBD1 (6 bases). V was clipped by 6 bases and J by 1 base, with 10 bases between them. This CDR3 is built from 13 residues. The germline CDR1 and CDR2 sequences are MGHDK and SYGVNS. The CDR3 nucleotides read TGTGCCAGCAGCTTACAGGGTTCCTACGAGCAGTACTTC. This gives the protein CASSLQGSYEQYF.

This chain connects TRBV28 to TRBJ1-6; possible D gene TRBD1, 5 bases. Germline V gives CDR1 MDHEN, CDR2 SYDVKM. Trimming took off 5 bases at V and 7 bases at J, with 18 bases between the two ends. There are 16 residues in the CDR3. The chain's CDR3 is CASSSVELGRNSPLHF. The CDR3 DNA sequence: TGTGCCAGCAGTAGTGTGGAGCTGGGGCGGAATTCACCCCTCCACTTT.

The V gene is TRBV6-2 or TRBV6-3, the J gene TRBJ2-2, with D tentatively TRBD1 (6 bases). Trimming took 0 bases from V and 7 from J, leaving 21 bases between them. This CDR3 comprises 18 residues. In germline, CDR1 is MNHEY, CDR2 SVGEGT. CDR3 coding DNA: TGTGCCAGCAGTTACTCGGAGGCAGGGGAGCTCCCCGTCGGGGAGCTGTTTTTT. This gives the protein CASSYSEAGELPVGELFF.

This chain connects TRBV27 to TRBJ2-3, with TRBD2 identical over 11 bases. With V trimmed by 4 bases and J by 5 bases, 8 bases remained unmatched. Germline V gives CDR1 MNHEY, CDR2 SMNVEV (reference sequence). The CDR3 has 16 amino acids. The CDR3 reads CASSYLTSGAGDTQYF. CDR3 bases: TGTGCCAGCAGTTACCTGACTAGCGGGGCCGGAGATACGCAGTATTTT.

This rearrangement joins TRBV19 to TRBJ1-4; the D gene is possibly TRBD1 (5 bases). CDR3 size: 17 residues. Germline V CDR1 and CDR2: LNHDA, SQIVND (reference sequence). The V end was cut by 2 bases, the J end by 1 base, with 14 bases between. The CDR3 DNA is TGTGCCAGTAGTATATCTGGCCAAGGGGTAACTAATGAAAAACTGTTTTTT. This sequence encodes CASSISGQGVTNEKLFF.

The chain recombines TRBV11-3 with TRBJ2-1, with 12 bases aligning to TRBD2. The CDR3 has 17 amino acids. The germline V gene has CDR1 SGHNT and CDR2 YENEEA. V was pared by 0 bases and J by 7 bases, with 7 bases of the junction left unmatched. The CDR3 region is CASSLDPSSGRVNEQFF. CDR3 sequence (DNA): TGTGCCAGCAGCTTAGATCCTTCTAGCGGGAGGGTTAATGAGCAGTTCTTC. Using reference TRBV11-3 and TRBJ2-1 for the parts outside the CDR3, the full variable domain is EAGVVQSPRYKIIEKKQPVAFWCNPISGHNTLYWYLQNLGQGPELLIRYENEEAVDDSQLPKDRFSAERLKGVDSTLKIQPAELGDSAVYLCASSLDPSSGRVNEQFFGPGTRLTVL.

This sequence joins TRBV19 and TRBJ2-7; 7 bases fit TRBD2. The CDR3 has 14 amino acids. Germline assignment: CDR1 LNHDA and CDR2 SQIVND (reference sequence). Unmatched junction bases numbered 5, after V lost 4 bases and J lost 2 bases. CDR3 residues: CASSSGAGTYEQYF. The CDR3 nucleotides read TGTGCCAGTAGTAGCGGAGCGGGAACCTACGAGCAGTACTTC.

The chain joins TRBV7-9 to TRBJ2-7, with D possibly TRBD1 on 6 matching bases. From germline, CDR1 is SEHNR and CDR2 FQNEAQ (reference sequence). Trimming took 5 bases from V and 3 from J, leaving 8 bases between them. CDR3 length: 12 amino acids. The DNA for the CDR3 is TGTGCCAGCAGCCAACAGGGCTACGAGCAGTACTTC. Translated: CASSQQGYEQYF.

This chain connects TRBV5-1 to TRBJ1-5; possibly TRBD1 for D (6 bases). The germline V gene has CDR1 SGHRS and CDR2 YFSETQ. The CDR3 length is 15 residues. V lost 1 base to trimming and J lost 3 bases, with 11 bases between them. CDR3 region: CASSLSGQHNQPQHF. CDR3 DNA: TGCGCCAGCAGCTTGTCAGGACAGCACAATCAGCCCCAGCATTTT.

V gene TRBV27 combines with J gene TRBJ1-5, with D maybe TRBD1 (5 bases). The CDR3 covers 13 residues. V lost 5 bases and J lost 1, with 6 bases in between. Germline V CDR1 and CDR2: MNHEY, SMNVEV (reference sequence). The CDR3 sequence is CASSPGSNQPQHF. DNA for the CDR3: TGTGCCAGCAGTCCAGGGAGCAATCAGCCCCAGCATTTT.

This clone was detected once. The gene calls are TRBV10-3 and TRBJ2-5, with 7 bases identical to TRBD1. This CDR3 contains 14 residues. The germline gives CDR1 ENHRY, CDR2 SYGVKD. The V gene end was trimmed by 4 bases and the J gene end by 2 bases; junction bases not matched to a gene: 4. The CDR3, as DNA: TGTGCCATCAGTGGGTGGGACAGTCAAGAGACCCAGTACTTC. It yields the protein CAISGWDSQETQYF.

This clone has just one count. At one end, the junction sequence differs from germline, possibly due to a read error. The rearrangement joins TRBV7-9 to TRBJ1-1; 7 bases are shared with TRBD1. CDR3 length: 12 amino acids. Germline-derived CDR1 and CDR2 are SEHNR and FQNEAQ (reference sequence). The CDR3 here is CASSLRQGEGLF. The CDR3 nucleotides read TGTGCCAGCAGCTTAAGACAGGGAGAAGGGCTCTTT.

This clone has just one count. The chain couples TRBV19 to TRBJ2-3, with 11 positions matching TRBD2. The germline V gene encodes CDR1 LNHDA and CDR2 SQIVND (reference sequence). This CDR3 has 18 residues. V lost 3 bases, J lost 3 bases, and 11 bases stayed unmatched. The CDR3 DNA reads as TGTGCCAGTAGTATCCCGGGACTAGCGGATCGTCGGACAGATACGCAGTATTTT. Encoded protein: CASSIPGLADRRTDTQYF. Together with reference TRBV19 and TRBJ2-3, the CDR3 gives the full variable domain: DGGITQSPKYLFRKEGQNVTLSCEQNLNHDAMYWYRQDPGQGLRLIYYSQIVNDFQKGDIAEGYSVSREKKESFPLTVTSAQKNPTAFYLCASSIPGLADRRTDTQYFGPGTRLTVL.